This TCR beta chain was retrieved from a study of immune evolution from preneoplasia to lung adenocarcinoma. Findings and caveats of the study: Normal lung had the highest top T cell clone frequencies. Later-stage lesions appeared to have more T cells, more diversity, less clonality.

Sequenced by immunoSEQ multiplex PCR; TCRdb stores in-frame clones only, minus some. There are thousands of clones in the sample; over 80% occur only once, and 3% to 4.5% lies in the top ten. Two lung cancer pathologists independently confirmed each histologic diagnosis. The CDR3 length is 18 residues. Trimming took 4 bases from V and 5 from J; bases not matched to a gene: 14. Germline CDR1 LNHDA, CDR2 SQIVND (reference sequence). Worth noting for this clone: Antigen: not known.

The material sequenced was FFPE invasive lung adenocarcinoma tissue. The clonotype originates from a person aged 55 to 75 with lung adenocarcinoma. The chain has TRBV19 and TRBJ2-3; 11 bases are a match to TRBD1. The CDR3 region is CASSNGWGTGGQRDTQYF. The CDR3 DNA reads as TGTGCCAGTAGTAATGGCTGGGGGACAGGGGGGCAGAGAGATACGCAGTATTTT.